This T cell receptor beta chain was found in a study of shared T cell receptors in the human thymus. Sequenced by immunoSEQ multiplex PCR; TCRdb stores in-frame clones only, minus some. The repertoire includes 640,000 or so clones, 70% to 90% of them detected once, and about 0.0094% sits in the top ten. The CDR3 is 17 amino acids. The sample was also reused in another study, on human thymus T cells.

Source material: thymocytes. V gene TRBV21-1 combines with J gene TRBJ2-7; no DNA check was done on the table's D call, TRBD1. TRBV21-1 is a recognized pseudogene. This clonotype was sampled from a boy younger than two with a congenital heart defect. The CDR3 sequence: CASSKRRDRRPPYEQYF. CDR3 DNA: TGTGCCAGCAGCAAACGGAGGGACAGGAGACCTCCCTACGAGCAGTACTTC.